The clone carrying this TCR beta chain has a count of ten or more. Different DNA sequences within this sample yield the same CDR3. This entry is derived from a study of blood T cell repertoires in COVID-19. Some clones are missing from TCRdb's copy, which holds only in-frame ones; the method was immunoSEQ multiplex PCR. The repertoire holds tens of thousands of clones, roughly 85% seen once, with roughly 10% in the top ten. CDR3 length: 16 amino acids. V dropped 0 bases and J dropped 0 bases, with 9 bases sitting between them. Germline assignment: CDR1 SGDLS and CDR2 YYNGEE. V is TRBV9 and J is TRBJ2-2; no clear D. The origin of this receptor is a human donor in a cohort sampled during active COVID-19. Sequenced input: peripheral blood. The CDR3 loop is CASSVGAGSNTGELFF. In DNA, the CDR3 is TGTGCCAGCAGCGTAGGGGCCGGATCGAACACCGGGGAGCTGTTTTTT. The complete variable domain, with remaining parts taken from reference TRBV9 and TRBJ2-2, reads DSGVTQTPKHLITATGQRVTLRCSPRSGDLSVYWYQQSLDQGLQFLIQYYNGEERAKGNILERFSAQQFPDLHSELNLSSLELGDSALYFCASSVGAGSNTGELFFGEGSRLTVL.